This is a list of T cell receptor beta chains from one sample in a study of T cell responses to AZD1222 COVID-19 vaccine. Generated by immunoSEQ multiplex PCR, the TCRdb table keeps only in-frame clones and is missing some. The sample holds tens of thousands of clones, roughly nine tenths seen once. The material sequenced was peripheral blood, taken on day 0 of AZD1222 vaccination. The receptors were sampled from an adult in good health. Both conserved end residues are part of each CDR3. The D gene is left open where the match is weak. The size of a clone is reported for some rows only, either as once, few or many, or as a class for expanded clones.

V	D	J	size	DNA	CDR3
TRBV10-3	NA	TRBJ1-1	NA	TGTGCCTCCAGGGCGCAGGGGAGCACTGAAGCTTTCTTT	CASRAQGSTEAFF
TRBV5-1	NA	TRBJ1-5	NA	TGCGCCAGCAGAAGGGTACCCAACGAGGGTCAGCCCCAGCATTTT	CASRRVPNEGQPQHF
TRBV6-5	TRBD1	TRBJ1-6	NA	TGTGCCAGCAGACCCCCGGGACAGCAATTTTCACCCCTCCACTTT	CASRPPGQQFSPLHF
TRBV5-4	TRBD1	TRBJ1-1	NA	TGTGCCAGCAGCTCCGGGACAGGCCTAACCATGAACACTGAAGCTTTCTTT	CASSSGTGLTMNTEAFF
TRBV2	NA	TRBJ1-5	NA	TGTGCCGCGGGGAGGGCCCGGAGGGAGCCCCAGCATTTT	CAAGRARREPQHF
TRBV4-3	TRBD1	TRBJ1-5	NA	TGCGCCAGCAGCCAAGAAGGACAGGGGCCCCAGCATTTT	CASSQEGQGPQHF
TRBV28	NA	TRBJ2-7	NA	TGTGCCAGCAATGGGGCAGGACCCTACGAGCAGTACTTC	CASNGAGPYEQYF
TRBV6-2/TRBV6-3	TRBD1	TRBJ1-1	NA	TGTGCCAGCAGTTACTCCCCAGACAGGGGGCAAACTGAAGCTTTCTTT	CASSYSPDRGQTEAFF
TRBV18	TRBD1	TRBJ1-5	NA	TGTGCCAGCTCACCACCCGGGGACAGGGGAAGGCAGCCCCAGCATTTT	CASSPPGDRGRQPQHF
TRBV11-2	NA	TRBJ2-3	NA	TGTGCCAGCAGCTTTCTGGTCACAGATACGCAGTATTTT	CASSFLVTDTQYF
TRBV5-5	NA	TRBJ1-6	NA	TGTGCCAGCAGCTTGTACGGGTCTGAGGGTTCACCCCTCCACTTT	CASSLYGSEGSPLHF
TRBV4-3	TRBD1	TRBJ1-6	once	TGCGCCAGCAGCACCGGGACAGGGACTAGTAATTCACCCCTCCACTTT	CASSTGTGTSNSPLHF
TRBV18	NA	TRBJ2-5	NA	TGTGCCAGCTCACCACCAAATTCAGGGGCCCGAGAGACCCAGTACTTC	CASSPPNSGARETQYF
TRBV18	TRBD1	TRBJ1-2	NA	TGTGCCAGCTCACCACGACAGGGTTTGGACAATGGCTACACCTTC	CASSPRQGLDNGYTF
TRBV6-5	NA	TRBJ2-4	NA	TGTGCCAGCAGTTCCCGGGACCTCAAAAACATTCAGTACTTC	CASSSRDLKNIQYF
TRBV4-1	NA	TRBJ1-6	NA	TGCGCCAGCAGCCATATAACAGGGACCCATTCACCCCTCCACTTT	CASSHITGTHSPLHF
TRBV11-2	TRBD1	TRBJ2-7	NA	TGTGCCAGCAGCTCCAGGGACAGGGGCTACGAGCAGTACTTC	CASSSRDRGYEQYF
TRBV19	TRBD1	TRBJ2-3	NA	TGTGCCAGTAGTATGGGGGACAGATTGATTTCGGGGACGCAGTATTTT	CASSMGDRLISGTQYF
TRBV28	NA	TRBJ1-5	NA	TGTGCCAGCAATCAGGGCGGGTGGCAGGAGCCCCAGCATTTT	CASNQGGWQEPQHF
TRBV5-4	NA	TRBJ2-1	NA	TGTGCCAGCAGCGCGAACAATGAGCAGTTCTTC	CASSANNEQFF
TRBV7-2	NA	TRBJ1-4	NA	TGTGCCAGCAGCCCCCAATACGTCTCAACTAATGAAAAACTGTTTTTT	CASSPQYVSTNEKLFF
TRBV4-3	NA	TRBJ1-1	NA	TGCGCCAGCAGCCGAGATGGGAACACTGAAGCTTTCTTT	CASSRDGNTEAFF
TRBV6-5	TRBD1	TRBJ2-3	NA	TGTGCCAGCAGCCTACAGGGGGACGGGTGGGATACGCAGTATTTT	CASSLQGDGWDTQYF
TRBV28	NA	TRBJ2-1	NA	TGTGCCAGCAGTTCCTTCTTCTATCACAATGAGCAGTTCTTC	CASSSFFYHNEQFF
TRBV3-1/TRBV3-2	NA	TRBJ2-3	NA	TGTGCCAGCAGCCCGGGACGCCCGACGCAGTATTTT	CASSPGRPTQYF
TRBV10-3	NA	TRBJ1-2	NA	TGTGCCATCAGTGAGTCTCAGAATGGCTACACCTTC	CAISESQNGYTF
TRBV6-1	NA	TRBJ1-1	NA	TGTGCCAGCAGTGACGGCATCAACACTGAAGCTTTCTTT	CASSDGINTEAFF
TRBV12-3/TRBV12-4	NA	TRBJ2-1	medium-sized	TGTGCCAGCAGAGGACTTGGCAATGAGCAGTTCTTC	CASRGLGNEQFF
TRBV5-4	TRBD1	TRBJ1-1	NA	TGTGCCAGCAGCGGATTATCCCGGGACAGGGGCACTGAAGCTTTCTTT	CASSGLSRDRGTEAFF
TRBV29-1	NA	TRBJ1-2	NA	TGCAGCGTTGATCGTGCTATGGGGGTGGGAGGCTACACCTTC	CSVDRAMGVGGYTF
TRBV19	TRBD1	TRBJ1-3	NA	TGTGCCAGTAGTTCGCACAGGGGGCACTCTGGAAACACCATATATTTT	CASSSHRGHSGNTIYF
TRBV5-4	TRBD1	TRBJ1-1	NA	TGTGCCAGCAGCTGGAAGACAGGGGGGAACACTGAAGCTTTCTTT	CASSWKTGGNTEAFF
TRBV6-6	TRBD1	TRBJ2-7	NA	TGTGCCAGCAGTTACTCTGACAGGGGGGACGAGCAGTACTTC	CASSYSDRGDEQYF
TRBV28	TRBD2	TRBJ2-1	NA	TGTGCCAGCAGTTTCCCCGGACTAGCGGATCGTAACAATGAGCAGTTCTTC	CASSFPGLADRNNEQFF
TRBV6-5	TRBD1	TRBJ1-2	NA	TGTGCCAGCAGGGACAGGGCAAGGGGCTACACCTTC	CASRDRARGYTF
TRBV19	NA	TRBJ1-5	few	TGTGCCAGTACCCGGGTGGCAGGGGGCAATCAGCCCCAGCATTTT	CASTRVAGGNQPQHF
TRBV6-5	NA	TRBJ1-3	NA	TGTGCCAGCACCTCAGACAACTCTGGAAACACCATATATTTT	CASTSDNSGNTIYF
TRBV4-3	TRBD1	TRBJ2-7	NA	TGCGCCAGCAGCCAAGATACCGGGACAGGGTACGAGCAGTACTTC	CASSQDTGTGYEQYF
TRBV3-1/TRBV3-2	NA	TRBJ1-6	NA	TGTGCCAGCAGCCAGAGCGCGCCCTCACCCCTCCACTTT	CASSQSAPSPLHF
TRBV18	NA	TRBJ1-5	NA	TGTGCCAGCTCATCTGATTGGGGGAATCAGCCCCAGCATTTT	CASSSDWGNQPQHF
TRBV9	TRBD1	TRBJ1-4	NA	TGTGCCAGCAGCCCAGGACAGGGGAATAATGAAAAACTGTTTTTT	CASSPGQGNNEKLFF
TRBV7-2	NA	TRBJ2-3	few	TGTGCCAGCAGCTCCCCTCAAAAAATTACGCAGTATTTT	CASSSPQKITQYF
TRBV10-3	NA	TRBJ1-6	NA	TGTGCCATCAGTGAGTCATCAGAAATCAGCTCCTATAATTCACCCCTCCACTTT	CAISESSEISSYNSPLHF
TRBV19	NA	TRBJ1-1	NA	TGTGCCAGTAGTCAAAAACCCGGGACGGGGAACACTGAAGCTTTCTTT	CASSQKPGTGNTEAFF
TRBV5-1	NA	TRBJ1-6	NA	TGCGCCAGCAGCTTAGGGCAGCCTCCCAATTCACCCCTCCACTTT	CASSLGQPPNSPLHF
TRBV18	TRBD1	TRBJ2-7	NA	TGTGCCAGCTCAGCAGGGACAGGTACCAGCTACGAGCAGTACTTC	CASSAGTGTSYEQYF
TRBV3-1/TRBV3-2	NA	TRBJ1-4	NA	TGTGCCAGCAGCCCAAGCCAGGGGCTTAATGAAAAACTGTTTTTT	CASSPSQGLNEKLFF
TRBV11-1	NA	TRBJ2-3	NA	TGTGCCAGCAGCTTAGAAGTTTCCAGGGGAGCGGATACGCAGTATTTT	CASSLEVSRGADTQYF
TRBV19	NA	TRBJ1-5	NA	TGTGCCAGTGGGGACATCGACAATCAGCCCCAGCATTTT	CASGDIDNQPQHF
TRBV5-1	TRBD1	TRBJ2-7	NA	TGCGCCAGCAGCTCCACGGGACAGGGCTCCTACGAGCAGTACTTC	CASSSTGQGSYEQYF
TRBV5-1	NA	TRBJ1-5	NA	TGCGCCAGCATGACAGGTCCCAATCAGCCCCAGCATTTT	CASMTGPNQPQHF
TRBV11-2	NA	TRBJ1-2	NA	TGTGCCAGCAGCTTAGAAGGGTCTGGCTACACCTTC	CASSLEGSGYTF
TRBV5-1	NA	TRBJ1-4	few	TGCGCCAGCAGCTTCCGGGACGGGAATGAAAAACTGTTTTTT	CASSFRDGNEKLFF
TRBV30	NA	TRBJ1-5	NA	TGTGCCTGGGGATCGACAGGAAATCAGCCCCAGCATTTT	CAWGSTGNQPQHF
TRBV7-9	NA	TRBJ1-2	NA	TGTGCCAGCAGCTTAGGCCCAGGCAACTATGGCTACACCTTC	CASSLGPGNYGYTF
TRBV5-6	NA	TRBJ2-2	NA	TGTGCCAGCAGGACTAAGGGAGCTGTGGGCACCGGGGAGCTGTTTTTT	CASRTKGAVGTGELFF
TRBV6-5	NA	TRBJ1-3	NA	TGTGCCAGCAGTTACTCGACTACCGCACGGAGCACCATATATTTT	CASSYSTTARSTIYF